This TCR beta chain was documented in a study of T cell responses to AZD1222 COVID-19 vaccine. In this sample, this clone turned up a few times. Its matching antigen is unknown. Germline CDR1 MGHDK, CDR2 SYGVNS. Between the trimmed V and J ends, which lost 3 bases and 3 bases, there was a span of 5 bases. CDR3 size: 13 residues. Study outcomes and limitations: Only after the peak T cell response were repertoires sampled. Donors were mostly white British, more females; clonal diversity possibly underestimated.

Here immunoSEQ multiplex PCR was the method, and the copy in TCRdb shows in-frame clones only, minus some. The repertoire holds about 91,000 clones, with 70% to 90% as singletons. The sample in question was peripheral blood, obtained on day 0 of AZD1222 vaccination. The clonotype was recovered from an adult in good health. V gene TRBV25-1 combines with J gene TRBJ2-2; no firm D call. CDR3 loop: CASSDDYTGELFF. CDR3 nucleotides: TGTGCCAGCAGTGATGACTACACCGGGGAGCTGTTTTTT. Full variable domain (remainder filled in from reference TRBV25-1 and TRBJ2-2): EADIYQTPRYLVIGTGKKITLECSQTMGHDKMYWYQQDPGMELHLIHYSYGVNSTEKGDLSSESTVSRIRTEHFPLTLESARPSHTSQYLCASSDDYTGELFFGEGSRLTVL.